A few counts support the clone carrying this T cell receptor (beta chain). TCRB transcripts that were expressed got sequenced, as all of the isolated RNA had been reverse transcribed. Assay: immunoSEQ multiplex PCR; the TCRdb copy retains only in-frame clones and omits some. The table records a few hundred thousand clones, 10% to 15% of them present only once. The CDR3 runs to 13 residues. Trimming took 6 bases from V and 2 from J; bases not matched to a gene: 3. Looked up from germline, CDR1 is MNHEY and CDR2 is SMNVEV (reference sequence). This sample is drawn from a study of beta chain features in type 1 diabetes.

The receptor's source is a man between 18 and 29 years old in good health. The chain has TRBV27 and TRBJ2-7; TRBD1 agrees at 8 bases. The sequencing input was naive CD4+ T cells from blood. The CDR3 DNA is TGTGCCAGCAGGGGGACAGGAGCCTACGAGCAGTACTTC. Encoded protein: CASRGTGAYEQYF.